The clone carrying this T cell receptor (beta chain) has just one count. Germline V lookup: CDR1 MNHEY, CDR2 SVGAGI. Trimming removed 0 bases at V and 6 bases at J, with 12 bases between. This CDR3 has 14 residues. The data were obtained in a study of blood T cell repertoires in COVID-19. Study-wide background: Specimens from acute and convalescent COVID-19 originated in the United States, Italy and Spain. Sources were T cells, B-cell-depleted T cells, or PBMCs; the material itself was cDNA or gDNA.

Per the original data handling: For nucleated cells, counts were estimated from reference gene primer amplification. Clones were sequenced by immunoSEQ multiplex PCR, and TCRdb holds only the in-frame ones, with some missing. V, J and clone size are taken as reported in that table, and D and trimming were inferred from the DNA itself. The table shows about 63,000 clones, with roughly nine tenths occurring only once. The rearrangement joins TRBV6-5 to TRBJ2-7; possibly TRBD2 for D (6 bases). Sequencing input: peripheral blood. The TCR was taken from an elderly woman with acute or convalescent COVID-19. The CDR3, as DNA: TGTGCCAGCAGTTACTCACCCCTCGGGGGCGAGCAGTACTTC. Protein: CASSYSPLGGEQYF.